This T cell receptor (beta chain) was observed in a study of cytomegalovirus exposure and HLA in healthy donors. The overall study: From 170 million or so T cells, an earlier analysis saw approximately 120 million unique TCR beta sequences.

PCR was performed using 60 Vbeta and 13 Jbeta primers. Sequencing used immunoSEQ multiplex PCR; TCRdb keeps in-frame clones, though not all of them. The sample holds over 75,000 clones, less than 75% seen once. The germline gives CDR1 MNHEY, CDR2 SVGAGI. The V end was cut by 6 bases, the J end by 2 bases, with 10 bases between. The CDR3 runs to 13 residues. Remarks on this clone: As yet, its antigen is unknown.

Findings and caveats of the study: In vitro assays verified that three CMV-associated chains recognized CMV antigens specifically. The authors later found TCR association rates varying by HLA locus, with DRB1 most and HLA-C fewest.

The TCR comes from a man between 25 and 39 years old in good health and CMV-seronegative. The V gene is TRBV6-5, the J gene TRBJ1-1; D unresolved. The sequenced sample was PBMCs. The CDR3 nucleotides read TGTGCCAGCAGAAGGACGGGAAACACTGAAGCTTTCTTT. As protein: CASRRTGNTEAFF.